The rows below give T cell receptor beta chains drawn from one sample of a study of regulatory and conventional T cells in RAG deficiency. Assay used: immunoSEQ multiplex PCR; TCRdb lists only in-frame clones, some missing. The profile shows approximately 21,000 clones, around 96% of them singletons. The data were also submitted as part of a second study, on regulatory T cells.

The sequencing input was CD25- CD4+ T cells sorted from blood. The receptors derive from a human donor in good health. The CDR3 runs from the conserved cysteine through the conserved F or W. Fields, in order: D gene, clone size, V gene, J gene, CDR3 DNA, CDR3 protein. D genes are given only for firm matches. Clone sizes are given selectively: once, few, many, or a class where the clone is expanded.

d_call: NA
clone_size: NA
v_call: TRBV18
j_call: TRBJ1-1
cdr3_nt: TGTGCCAGCTCACCAGGGGCAGGTACTGAAGCTTTCTTT
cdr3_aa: CASSPGAGTEAFF

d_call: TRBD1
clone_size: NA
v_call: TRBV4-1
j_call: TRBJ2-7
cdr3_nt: TGCGCCAGCAGCCAAGATCAGAGGACAGGCGATTACGAGCAGTACTTC
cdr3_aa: CASSQDQRTGDYEQYF

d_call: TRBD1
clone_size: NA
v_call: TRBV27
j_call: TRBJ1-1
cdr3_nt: TGTGCCAGCAGTTTATTCCGGACAGGGAAGAGCACTGAAGCTTTCTTT
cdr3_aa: CASSLFRTGKSTEAFF

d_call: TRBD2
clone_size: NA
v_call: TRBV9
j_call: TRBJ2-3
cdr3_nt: TGTGCCAGCAGCCTAACTAGCGGGGGGCCAGATACGCAGTATTTT
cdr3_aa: CASSLTSGGPDTQYF

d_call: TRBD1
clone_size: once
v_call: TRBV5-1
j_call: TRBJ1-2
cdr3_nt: TGCGCCAGCAGCTTAGCCTGGGACAGGGATAACTATGGCTACACCTTC
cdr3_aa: CASSLAWDRDNYGYTF

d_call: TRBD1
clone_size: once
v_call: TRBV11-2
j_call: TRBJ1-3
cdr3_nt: TGTGCCAGCAGCTTATCTTTGGCAGGGGGTCGCTCTGGAAACACCATATATTTT
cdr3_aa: CASSLSLAGGRSGNTIYF

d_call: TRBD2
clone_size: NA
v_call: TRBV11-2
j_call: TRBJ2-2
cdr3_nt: TGTGCCAGCAGCTTATTTAGCGGGTCCAGCACCGGGGAGCTGTTTTTT
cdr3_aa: CASSLFSGSSTGELFF

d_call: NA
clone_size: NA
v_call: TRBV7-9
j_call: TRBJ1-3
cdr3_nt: TGTGCCAGCAGCTTAGGAGGTGGAAACACCATATATTTT
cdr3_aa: CASSLGGGNTIYF

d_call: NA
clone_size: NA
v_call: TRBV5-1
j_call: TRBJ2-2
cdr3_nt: TGCGCCAGCAGCTTGGCAGGGTATGGCACCGGGGAGCTGTTTTTT
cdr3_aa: CASSLAGYGTGELFF

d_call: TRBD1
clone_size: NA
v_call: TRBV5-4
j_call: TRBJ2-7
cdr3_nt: TGTGCCAGCAGCCCGGGACAGGGGGAAACCTACGAGCAGTACTTC
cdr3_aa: CASSPGQGETYEQYF

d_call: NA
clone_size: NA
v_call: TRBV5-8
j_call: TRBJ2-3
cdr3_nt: TGTGCCAGCAGCTTGAGACTCCTCAAAGTCACAGATACGCAGTATTTT
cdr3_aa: CASSLRLLKVTDTQYF

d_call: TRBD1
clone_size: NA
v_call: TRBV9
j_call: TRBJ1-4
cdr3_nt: TGTGCCAGCAGCGCCGCGGACAGGTCATGGACTAATGAAAAACTGTTTTTT
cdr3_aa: CASSAADRSWTNEKLFF

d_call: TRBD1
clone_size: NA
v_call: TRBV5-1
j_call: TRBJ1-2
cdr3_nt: TGCGCCAGCAGCCCCGGGAAGATGGGACAGGCGTATAACTATGGCTACACCTTC
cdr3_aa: CASSPGKMGQAYNYGYTF

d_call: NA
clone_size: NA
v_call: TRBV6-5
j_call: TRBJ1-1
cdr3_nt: TGTGCCAGCAGCTCCACGGAGGAGATGAACACTGAAGCTTTCTTT
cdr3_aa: CASSSTEEMNTEAFF

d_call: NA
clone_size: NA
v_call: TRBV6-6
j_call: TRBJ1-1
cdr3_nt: TGTGCCAGCAGTGTATTGGGAGCAGGCACTGAAGCTTTCTTT
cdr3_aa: CASSVLGAGTEAFF

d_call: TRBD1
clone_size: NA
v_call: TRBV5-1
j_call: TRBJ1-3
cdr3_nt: TGCGCCAGCAGACCGGACAGGGTACCTGGAAACACCATATATTTT
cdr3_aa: CASRPDRVPGNTIYF

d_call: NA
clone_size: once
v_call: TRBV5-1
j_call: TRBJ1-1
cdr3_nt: TGCGCCAGCAGCTTGTCACAGGTCAACACTGAAGCTTTCTTT
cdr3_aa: CASSLSQVNTEAFF

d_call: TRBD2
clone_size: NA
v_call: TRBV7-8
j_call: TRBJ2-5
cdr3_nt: TGTGCCAGCAGCTTAGGGGTCTTGGCGGGGGGCAAAGAGACCCAGTACTTC
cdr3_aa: CASSLGVLAGGKETQYF

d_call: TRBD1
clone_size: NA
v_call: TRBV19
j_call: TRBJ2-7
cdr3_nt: TGTGCCAGTAGGCTTGACAGGGGGGGATACGAGCAGTACTTC
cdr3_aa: CASRLDRGGYEQYF

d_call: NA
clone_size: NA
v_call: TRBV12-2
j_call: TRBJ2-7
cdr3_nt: TGTGCAAGTCGCTTAGACGGGACAGGACTCTCCTACGAGCAGTACTTC
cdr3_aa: CASRLDGTGLSYEQYF

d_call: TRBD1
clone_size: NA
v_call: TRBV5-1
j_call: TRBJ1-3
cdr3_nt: TGCGCCAGCAGCCCACGGACAGGGTCCGCTGGAAACACCATATATTTT
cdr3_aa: CASSPRTGSAGNTIYF

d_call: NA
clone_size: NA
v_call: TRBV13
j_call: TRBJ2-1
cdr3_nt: TGTGCCAGCAGCTTGACAGGTTACAATGAGCAGTTCTTC
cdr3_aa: CASSLTGYNEQFF